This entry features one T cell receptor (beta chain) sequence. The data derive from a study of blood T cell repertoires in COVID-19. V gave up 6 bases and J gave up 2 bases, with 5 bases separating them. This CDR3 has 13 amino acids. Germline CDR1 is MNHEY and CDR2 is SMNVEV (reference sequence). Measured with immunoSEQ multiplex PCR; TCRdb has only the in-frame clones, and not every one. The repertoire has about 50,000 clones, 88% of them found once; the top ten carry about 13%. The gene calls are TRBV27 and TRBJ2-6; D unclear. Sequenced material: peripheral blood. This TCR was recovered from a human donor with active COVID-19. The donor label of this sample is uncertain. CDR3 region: CASSLTGANVLTF. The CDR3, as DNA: TGTGCCAGCAGCCTTACTGGGGCCAACGTCCTGACTTTC.